This T cell receptor (beta chain) was sequenced in a study of vaccination effects on CD4 cells after COVID-19. Worth noting for this clone: The antigen is unknown.

Clones were sequenced by immunoSEQ multiplex PCR, and TCRdb holds only the in-frame ones, with some missing. The data hold 71,000 or so clones, with approximately 70% observed a single time. With the ViraFEST assay, the study expanded antigen-specific CD4+ T cells using viral peptide pools, then sequenced them. Culturing for roughly 10 days preceded CD4+ T cell isolation. Vaccinated recipients, who were negative for nucleocapsid antibodies, had no history of SARS-CoV-2 infection. The clonotype was recovered from a human donor who received a COVID-19 vaccine. This specimen consisted of CD4+ T cells from PBMCs cultured with HCoV-OC43 spike peptides, obtained before COVID-19 vaccination. Described subset: HCoV-OC43 spike overlapping peptide pool stimulation.

For the CDR3, the DNA is TGTGCCACCGGACTGACAGGGGGACGGGTATACGAGCAGTACGTC. It yields the protein CATGLTGGRVYEQYV. The chain combines TRBV6-4 with TRBJ2-7; 9 bases line up with TRBD1. The CDR3 extends over 15 amino acids. Losses at the gene ends were 10 bases for V and 4 bases for J; bases not matched to a gene: 14. Germline CDR1 and CDR2: MRHNA and SNTAGT.